This entry lists 6 T cell receptor beta chains sequenced from one sample in a study of blood T cells in healthy people across ages. A second PCR of roughly 7 to 11 cycles used a sample-barcoded 5' primer and a J-beta primer mix. TCRdb passed the 5' RACE reads through MiXCR, listing each CDR3 protein once. The sample has about 1,000,000 distinct CDR3 sequences, roughly 45% seen once. Sequenced sample: blood. Every receptor here comes from a woman aged 55-75 years in good health.

Only a few counts were recorded for this clonotype. This sequence joins TRBV5-1 and TRBJ2-5; D not resolved. V shed 0 bases and J shed 2 bases, with 8 bases lying between them. The V gene's germline CDR1 is SGHRS and CDR2 YFSETQ. The CDR3 loop spans 14 amino acids. The CDR3 is CASSLGKIQETQYF. In DNA, the CDR3 is TGCGCCAGCAGCTTGGGGAAAATACAAGAGACCCAGTACTTC.

This clonotype has more than one count but fewer than ten. CDR3 nucleotide sequence: TGTGCCAGCAGCACTCAGGACTACGAGCAGTACTTC. Translation gives CASSTQDYEQYF. This chain uses TRBV28 with TRBJ2-7; D gene unclear. V was pared by 6 bases and J by 3 bases, with 9 bases between. CDR1 MDHEN and CDR2 SYDVKM come from the germline V gene. The CDR3 sequence is 12 residues long.

This clonotype was counted ten times or more. V gene TRBV9 combines with J gene TRBJ2-7, with D perhaps being TRBD1 or TRBD2 (5 bases each). The CDR3 runs 14 residues. Germline-derived CDR1 and CDR2 are SGDLS and YYNGEE. Trimming removed 0 bases at V and 0 bases at J, with 7 bases between. CDR3 amino acids: CASSVGGSSYEQYF. CDR3 DNA: TGTGCCAGCAGCGTAGGGGGGAGCTCCTACGAGCAGTACTTC.

This clonotype was counted between two and nine times. One base away lies a much larger clone, so this may be a sequencing read error. This chain links TRBV7-3 with TRBJ2-3; D remains ambiguous. CDR1 is SGHTA, CDR2 FQGTGA, per germline. Trimming cost V 5 bases and J 5 bases, with 11 bases left between them. This CDR3 is built from 13 residues. CDR3 sequence (DNA): TGTGCCAGCAGCGTAGGAACACAAGATACGCAGTATTTT. Translated, it gives CASSVGTQDTQYF.

The chain combines TRBV5-6 with TRBJ2-3, with TRBD1 matching 10 bases. Looked up from germline, CDR1 is SGHDT and CDR2 is YYEEEE. This CDR3 is 14 amino acids long. V dropped 4 bases and J dropped 5; count of bases not matched to a gene: 4. This chain's CDR3 is CASSHDRGQDTQYF. DNA for the CDR3: TGTGCCAGCAGCCATGACAGGGGGCAAGATACGCAGTATTTT.

CDR3 in amino acids: CASSLVAGSTSEQYF. CDR3 bases: TGTGCCAGCAGCTTAGTGGCCGGGAGTACTAGTGAGCAGTACTTC. V and J are TRBV7-9 and TRBJ2-7; D is possibly TRBD2 (6 bases). The CDR3 spans 15 residues. Trimming stripped 1 base from V and 7 bases from J, with 17 bases between. Germline V gene sequence: CDR1 SEHNR, CDR2 FQNEAQ (reference sequence).